This T cell receptor beta chain stems from a study of T-cell reconstitution after alpha-beta-depleted transplantation in children. The CDR3 has 16 amino acids. Germline loops: CDR1 DFQATT, CDR2 SNEGSKA (reference sequence). Preparation of the TCRbeta library involved a method that used unique molecular identifiers. In TCRdb, the PCR reads were re-called with MiXCR into one record per CDR3 protein. The data contain some 300,000 distinct CDR3 sequences, 10% of them singletons. As concerns this clonotype: This sequence may be a read error, since a much larger clone differs from it by one base.

This receptor was identified in a human donor who donated a stem cell graft to a child with acute lymphoblastic leukemia. This chain joins TRBV20-1 and TRBJ2-2; D is perhaps TRBD1 (6 bases). The sequences come from PBMCs from the stem cell graft donor, collected from the stem cell graft. This CDR3 reads CCARVVTGRNTGELFF. In nucleotides, the CDR3 is TGCTGTGCTAGAGTTGTTACAGGGAGAAACACCGGGGAGCTGTTTTTT.